This TCR beta chain came from a study of molecular identifiers for immune sequencing clone quantification. Regarding the study as a whole: Clones with over 20 RNA copies captured over 99% of effector molecules but under 1% of naive ones.

Per germline, CDR1 MNHEY and CDR2 SMNVEV (reference sequence). The ends were cut back, 2 bases at V and 11 bases at J, with 9 bases in the middle. The CDR3 spans 11 residues. In TCRdb, the PCR reads were re-called with MiXCR into one record per CDR3 protein. Here the sample spans around 65,000 distinct CDR3 sequences, over 15% being singletons. This clonotype was observed a handful of times. As yet, its antigen is unknown. Input for naive CD8 libraries was about 18,000 to 1,000,000 sorted cells; the RNA fraction used was 10%, 30% or 50%. The authors sorted naive CD8 T cells as CD8+CD4-CCR7+CD45RA+. Sequenced sample: naive CD8+ T cells from blood, with Jurkat cell RNA spiked in. Specified subset: FACS-sorted CD8+CD4-CCR7+CD45RA+ naive T cells. This chain links TRBV27 with TRBJ1-1; D is possibly TRBD1 (5 bases). The receptor comes from a human donor in good health. Some libraries in this study had Jurkat cell RNA spiked in. The CDR3 reads CASSLGGEAFF. CDR3 bases: TGTGCCAGCAGTTTAGGGGGGGAGGCTTTCTTT.